These 6 T cell receptor beta chains originate from one sample sequenced in a study of blood T cell repertoires in COVID-19. The assay was immunoSEQ multiplex PCR, and TCRdb's table has in-frame clones only and misses some. The sample contains tens of thousands of clones, about nine tenths of which appear only once. Sequencing was carried out using peripheral blood. These receptors were obtained from a man aged 50 to 59 with active COVID-19.

The chain links TRBV7-7 to TRBJ2-5, with TRBD2 matching over 8 bases. Germline lookup yields CDR1 SSHAT and CDR2 FNYEAQ (reference sequence). This CDR3 region has 13 residues. V lost 5 bases, J lost 5 bases, and 4 bases stayed unmatched. The CDR3 coding sequence is TGTGCCAGCAGCCAGGGACTAGTGGAGACCCAGTACTTC. Its protein is CASSQGLVETQYF.

V and J are TRBV6-6 and TRBJ1-3; D unresolved. Looked up from germline, CDR1 is MNHNY and CDR2 is SVGAGI (reference sequence). This CDR3 has 15 residues. V was trimmed by 6 bases and J by 0 bases, leaving 12 bases between them. The CDR3 reads CASSHLLASGNTIYF. DNA of the CDR3: TGTGCCAGCAGCCATCTTTTAGCCTCTGGAAACACCATATATTTT.

The chain combines TRBV25-1 with TRBJ2-1; perhaps TRBD2 as D (6 bases). This CDR3 region has 13 residues. Germline values: CDR1 MGHDK, CDR2 SYGVNS. The V end was cut by 6 bases, the J end by 5 bases, with 11 bases between. The CDR3: CASSPWGDNEQFF. The CDR3 region has the DNA TGTGCCAGCAGCCCCTGGGGGGACAATGAGCAGTTCTTC.

The rearrangement joins TRBV6-4 to TRBJ2-1; D remains ambiguous. Trimming took off 4 bases at V and 7 bases at J, with 11 bases between the two ends. Germline assignment: CDR1 MRHNA and CDR2 SNTAGT. This CDR3 is built from 13 residues. The CDR3 DNA reads as TGTGCCAGCAGTGTAGCCCTCCAAAATGAGCAGTTCTTC. It translates to CASSVALQNEQFF.

V usage is TRBV19 and J usage is TRBJ1-6; 9 nucleotides line up with TRBD1. This CDR3 region has 15 residues. V trimming: 6 bases; J trimming: 9 bases; junction bases outside the gene matches: 9. Looked up from germline, CDR1 is LNHDA and CDR2 is SQIVND (reference sequence). The CDR3 reads CASSETGGRGSPLHF. DNA of the CDR3: TGTGCCAGTAGCGAAACAGGGGGCAGGGGTTCACCCCTCCACTTT.

The chain recombines TRBV27 with TRBJ2-2; 10 bases are a match to TRBD1. CDR3 length equals 17 residues. J gave up 3 bases and V 6 bases, and 10 bases lay outside the gene matches. CDR1 is MNHEY, CDR2 SMNVEV, per germline (reference sequence). In DNA, the CDR3 is TGTGCCAGCAGATCGCCCCGGGACAGGGGCTACACCGGGGAGCTGTTTTTT. The encoded protein is CASRSPRDRGYTGELFF.